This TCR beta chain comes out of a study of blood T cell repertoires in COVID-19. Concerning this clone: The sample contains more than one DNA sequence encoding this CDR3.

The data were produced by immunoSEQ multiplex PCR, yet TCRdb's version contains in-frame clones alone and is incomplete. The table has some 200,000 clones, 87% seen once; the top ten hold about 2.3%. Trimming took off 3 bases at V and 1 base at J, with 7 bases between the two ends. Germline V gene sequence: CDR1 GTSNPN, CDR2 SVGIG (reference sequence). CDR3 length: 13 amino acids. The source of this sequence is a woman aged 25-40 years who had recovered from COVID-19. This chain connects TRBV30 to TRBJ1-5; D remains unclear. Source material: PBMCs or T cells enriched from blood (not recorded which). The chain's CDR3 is CAWSRGSNQPQHF. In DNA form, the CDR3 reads TGTGCCTGGAGCCGGGGAAGCAATCAGCCCCAGCATTTT.